This entry lists 11 T cell receptor beta chains sequenced from one sample in a study of blood T cell repertoires in COVID-19. Profiling relied on immunoSEQ multiplex PCR, and the TCRdb table lists in-frame clones only, not all of them. Found here are hundreds of thousands of clones, approximately 88% of them singletons; the top ten hold about 8%. The sample comprised peripheral blood. These receptors were obtained from a woman in her forties or fifties with COVID-19, enrolled during active disease.

The chain uses TRBV27 and TRBJ1-6; D might be TRBD1 (6 bases). The CDR3 length is 13 residues. In germline, CDR1 is MNHEY, CDR2 SMNVEV (reference sequence). Deletions cut 7 bases from V and 8 bases from J, with 12 bases between. CDR3 loop: CASNTGLDSPLHF. In DNA form, the CDR3 reads TGTGCCAGCAACACAGGGTTGGATTCACCCCTCCACTTT.

The rearrangement joins TRBV27 to TRBJ2-6, with a tentative D call TRBD2 (7 bases). V dropped 3 bases and J dropped 0 bases, with 12 bases sitting between them. This CDR3 spans 17 amino acids. Germline values: CDR1 MNHEY, CDR2 SMNVEV (reference sequence). CDR3 region: CASSFDGGRSGANVLTF. CDR3 sequence (DNA): TGTGCCAGCAGTTTCGACGGGGGGCGCTCTGGGGCCAACGTCCTGACTTTC.

The chain is built from TRBV6-5 and TRBJ1-1, with TRBD1 matching over 8 bases. V shed 8 bases and J 4 bases; nucleotides not matched to a gene: 6. The CDR3 length is 13 residues. Germline CDR1 is MNHEY and CDR2 is SVGAGI. The CDR3 sequence: CASVRQGATEAFF. The CDR3 DNA reads as TGTGCCAGCGTCAGGCAGGGGGCCACTGAAGCTTTCTTT.

CDR3 bases: TGTGCCAGCAGCGCACCCGAGGGCGGCTACACCTTC. Its protein is CASSAPEGGYTF. This chain connects TRBV3-1 (or the pseudogene TRBV3-2) to TRBJ1-2; D unresolved. Germline lookup yields CDR1 LGHDT and CDR2 YNNKEL (reference sequence). CDR3 size: 12 residues. Trimming left V 5 bases short and J 8 bases short, with 12 bases between.

The chain employs TRBV6-1 and TRBJ2-5; 9 nucleotides agree with TRBD2. CDR1 is MNHNS and CDR2 is SASEGT in the germline V gene. The CDR3 is 15 amino acids. With 1 base clipped from V and 4 bases from J, the junction kept 4 bases outside the gene matches. This chain's CDR3 is CASSEDAGGRETQYF. The CDR3 DNA reads as TGTGCCAGCAGTGAAGACGCGGGGGGGAGAGAGACCCAGTACTTC.

This clone appeared once. The V gene is TRBV4-2, the J gene TRBJ2-3; D might be TRBD2 (5 bases). The CDR3 runs to 13 residues. The germline gives CDR1 LGHNA, CDR2 YNFKEQ. The ends were cut back, 5 bases at V and 4 bases at J, with 10 bases in the middle. CDR3 bases: TGTGCCAGCAGCTCAGAGGGCTCAGATACGCAGTATTTT. The encoded protein is CASSSEGSDTQYF.

V and J are TRBV19 and TRBJ1-4; 10 bases fit TRBD1. The germline V gene has CDR1 LNHDA and CDR2 SQIVND (reference sequence). Trimming cost V 5 bases and J 8 bases; bases outside gene matches: 8. This CDR3 is 15 amino acids long. CDR3 residues: CASSPGTGEGEKLFF. The CDR3 DNA is TGTGCCAGTAGTCCCGGGACAGGGGAAGGGGAAAAACTGTTTTTT. Full variable domain (outside the CDR3, taken from reference TRBV19 and TRBJ1-4): DGGITQSPKYLFRKEGQNVTLSCEQNLNHDAMYWYRQDPGQGLRLIYYSQIVNDFQKGDIAEGYSVSREKKESFPLTVTSAQKNPTAFYLCASSPGTGEGEKLFFGSGTQLSVL.

J is TRBJ1-3 and V is TRBV27; D is unclear. CDR1 is MNHEY and CDR2 is SMNVEV in the germline V gene (reference sequence). V was clipped by 4 bases and J by 1 base, with 20 bases between them. The CDR3 covers 18 residues. In nucleotides, the CDR3 is TGTGCCAGCAGTTCTTCTGCCCGGGATTTCTTTTCTGGAAACACCATATATTTT. Protein product: CASSSSARDFFSGNTIYF.

This clone turned up a few times. CDR3 residues: CASSLRRSKNEQFF. Written as DNA, the CDR3 is TGTGCCAGCAGCTTAAGGCGGTCTAAGAATGAGCAGTTCTTC. The gene calls are TRBV7-2 and TRBJ2-1; no clear D gene. V lost 2 bases, J lost 7 bases, and 12 bases lay in between. CDR1 SGHTA and CDR2 FQGNSA come from the germline V gene. This CDR3 region has 14 residues.

The table lists this clone with a few counts. The chain carries TRBV3-1 (or the pseudogene TRBV3-2) and TRBJ2-2; D remains ambiguous. This CDR3 has 13 residues. V was trimmed by 1 base and J by 6 bases, leaving 6 bases between them. From germline, CDR1 is LGHDT and CDR2 YNNKEL (reference sequence). CDR3 in amino acids: CASSQVSAGELFF. The DNA for the CDR3 is TGTGCCAGCAGCCAAGTGAGTGCCGGGGAGCTGTTTTTT.

The V and J genes are TRBV5-1 and TRBJ2-3; 8 bases line up with TRBD2. The CDR3 contains 15 residues. V gave up 0 bases and J gave up 5 bases; unmatched junction bases: 5. CDR1 and CDR2 from the germline V gene are SGHRS and YFSETQ. The CDR3 here is CASSLAGGLGDTQYF. The CDR3 DNA reads as TGCGCCAGCAGCTTGGCGGGGGGGTTAGGAGATACGCAGTATTTT.